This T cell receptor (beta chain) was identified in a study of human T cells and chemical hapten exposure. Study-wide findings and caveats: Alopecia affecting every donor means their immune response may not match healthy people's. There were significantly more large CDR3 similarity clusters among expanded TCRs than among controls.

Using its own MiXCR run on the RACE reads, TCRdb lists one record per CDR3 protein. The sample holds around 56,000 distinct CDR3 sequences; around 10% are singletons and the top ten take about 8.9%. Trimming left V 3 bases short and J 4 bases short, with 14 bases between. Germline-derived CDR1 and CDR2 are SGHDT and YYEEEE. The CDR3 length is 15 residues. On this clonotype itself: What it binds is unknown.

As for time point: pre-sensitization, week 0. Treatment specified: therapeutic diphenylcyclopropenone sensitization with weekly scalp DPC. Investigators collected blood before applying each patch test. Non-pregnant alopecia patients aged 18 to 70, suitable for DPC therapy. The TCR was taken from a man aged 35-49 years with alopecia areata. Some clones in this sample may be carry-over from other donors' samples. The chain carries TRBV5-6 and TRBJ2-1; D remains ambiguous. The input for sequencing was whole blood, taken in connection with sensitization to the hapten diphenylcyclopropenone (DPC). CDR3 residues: CASSSPTNSYNEQFF. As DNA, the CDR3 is TGTGCCAGCAGCTCCCCGACAAATTCGTACAATGAGCAGTTCTTC.